One and the same sample provided the 5 T cell receptor beta chains below, sequenced in a study of tumor-infiltrating lymphocytes in primary liver carcinoma. The investigators made TCR beta cDNA from approximately 0.5 ug total RNA, using a constant-region primer. Slightly modified ARM-PCR, run as three nested multiplex PCR rounds, produced the TCR beta libraries. TRBV1-TRBV30 forward primers paired with a C-beta reverse primer were used in the first two PCR rounds, which ran roughly 9 cycles each. TCRdb fed the multiplex PCR reads into MiXCR, producing one record per CDR3 protein. The sample consists of 99,000 or so distinct CDR3 sequences, roughly four fifths of them appearing once. Unsorted bulk tissue (roughly 17-34 mg) underwent RNA and DNA co-extraction. The sample taken for sequencing was liver tumor tissue from sampling region 3. The subset is: tumor region T3, left-lateral pole. These receptors came from a man aged 40-50 years with primary liver carcinoma and hepatitis B virus infection.

Details on this clonotype: The missing conserved phenylalanine or tryptophan at the end of this CDR3 makes a read error likely. The chain links TRBV29-1 to TRBJ2-5, with D possibly matching TRBD1 (5 bases). Germline V gene lookup returns CDR1 SQVTM and CDR2 ANQGSEA. The CDR3 sequence is 13 residues long. The CDR3 sequence: CSVLTAYQETQYL. The CDR3 nucleotides are TGCAGTGTCCTGACAGCGTACCAAGAGACCCAGTACTTA.

This clonotype was counted at least ten times. This chain connects TRBV5-4 to TRBJ2-3, with 8 bases fitting TRBD2. Germline V gene data show CDR1 as SGHNT and CDR2 as YYREEE (reference sequence). The CDR3 is made up of 15 amino acids. V shed 1 base, J shed 3 bases, and the junction held 4 bases outside the gene matches. The CDR3 reads CASSLQAGETDTQYF. The CDR3 nucleotides are TGTGCCAGCAGCTTGCAAGCGGGGGAGACAGATACGCAGTATTTT. Full variable domain (outside the CDR3, taken from reference TRBV5-4 and TRBJ2-3): ETGVTQSPTHLIKTRGQQVTLRCSSQSGHNTVSWYQQALGQGPQFIFQYYREEENGRGNFPPRFSGLQFPNYSSELNVNALELDDSALYLCASSLQAGETDTQYFGPGTRLTVL.

Only a few counts were recorded for this clonotype. J is TRBJ2-5 and V is TRBV20-1; D may be TRBD2 (5 bases). CDR1 DFQATT and CDR2 SNEGSKA come from the germline V gene (reference sequence). The ends were cut back, 6 bases at V and 1 base at J, with 9 bases in the middle. The CDR3 totals 12 residues. The CDR3 sequence: CSAARAQETQYF. CDR3 bases: TGCAGTGCCGCGAGGGCCCAAGAGACCCAGTACTTC.

The chain links TRBV29-1 to TRBJ2-5; 9 positions agree with TRBD2. This CDR3 contains 13 residues. In germline, CDR1 is SQVTM, CDR2 ANQGSEA. For the CDR3, the DNA is TGCATCGGGCGTAGCGGGAGAGGGGAGACCCAGTACTTC. Its protein product is CIGRSGRGETQYF.

Comment on this clonotype: The missing conserved phenylalanine or tryptophan at the end of this CDR3 makes a read error likely. J is TRBJ1-5 and V is TRBV5-6; no clear D gene. The CDR3 runs 14 residues. Germline V gives CDR1 SGHDT, CDR2 YYEEEE. CDR3 DNA: TGTGCCAGCGGCTTGGGGTTCGACAATCAGCCCCAGCATTTA. This sequence encodes CASGLGFDNQPQHL.